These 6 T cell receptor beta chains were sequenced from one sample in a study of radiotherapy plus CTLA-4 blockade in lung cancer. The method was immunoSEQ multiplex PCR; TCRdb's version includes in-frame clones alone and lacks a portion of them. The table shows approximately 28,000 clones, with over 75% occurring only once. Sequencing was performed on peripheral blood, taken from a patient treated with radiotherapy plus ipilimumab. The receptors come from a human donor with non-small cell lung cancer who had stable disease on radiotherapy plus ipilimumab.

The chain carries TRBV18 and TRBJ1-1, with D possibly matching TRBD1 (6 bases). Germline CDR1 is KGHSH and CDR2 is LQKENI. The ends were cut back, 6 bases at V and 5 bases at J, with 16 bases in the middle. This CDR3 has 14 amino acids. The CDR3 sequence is CASSSQGGGTEAFF. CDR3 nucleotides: TGTGCCAGCTCGTCACAGGGTGGGGGGACTGAAGCTTTCTTT. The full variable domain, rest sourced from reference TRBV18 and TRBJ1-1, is NAGVMQNPRHLVRRRGQEARLRCSPMKGHSHVYWYRQLPEEGLKFMVYLQKENIIDESGMPKERFSAEFPKEGPSILRIQQVVRGDSAAYFCASSSQGGGTEAFFGQGTRLTVV.

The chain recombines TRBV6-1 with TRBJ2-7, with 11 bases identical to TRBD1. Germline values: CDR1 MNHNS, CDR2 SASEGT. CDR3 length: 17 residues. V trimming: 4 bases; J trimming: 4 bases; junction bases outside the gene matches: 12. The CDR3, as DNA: TGTGCCAGCAGTGCAACCCTGGGACAGGGGGTATGGTACGAGCAGTACTTC. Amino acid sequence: CASSATLGQGVWYEQYF.

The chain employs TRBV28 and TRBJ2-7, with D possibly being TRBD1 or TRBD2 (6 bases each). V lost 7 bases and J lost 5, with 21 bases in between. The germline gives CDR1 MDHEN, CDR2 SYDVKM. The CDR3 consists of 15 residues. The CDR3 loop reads CASTPGGGMDHEQYV. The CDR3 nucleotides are TGTGCCAGCACCCCCGGAGGGGGTATGGACCACGAGCAGTACGTC.

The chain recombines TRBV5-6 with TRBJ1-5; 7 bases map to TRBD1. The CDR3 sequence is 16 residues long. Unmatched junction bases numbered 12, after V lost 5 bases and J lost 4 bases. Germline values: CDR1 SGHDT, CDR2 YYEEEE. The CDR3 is CASRKRGGSINQPQHF. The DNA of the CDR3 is TGTGCCAGCAGAAAGAGAGGGGGCAGCATTAATCAGCCCCAGCATTTT. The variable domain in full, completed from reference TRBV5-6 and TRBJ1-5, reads DAGVTQSPTHLIKTRGQQVTLRCSPKSGHDTVSWYQQALGQGPQFIFQYYEEEERQRGNFPDRFSGHQFPNYSSELNVNALLLGDSALYLCASRKRGGSINQPQHFGDGTRLSIL.

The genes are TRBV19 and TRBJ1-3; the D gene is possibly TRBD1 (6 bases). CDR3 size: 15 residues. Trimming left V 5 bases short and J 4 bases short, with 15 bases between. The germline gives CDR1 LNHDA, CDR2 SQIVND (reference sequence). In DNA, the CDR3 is TGTGCCAGTAGTTTAAACACAGGGTCCGGAAACACCATATATTTT. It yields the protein CASSLNTGSGNTIYF.

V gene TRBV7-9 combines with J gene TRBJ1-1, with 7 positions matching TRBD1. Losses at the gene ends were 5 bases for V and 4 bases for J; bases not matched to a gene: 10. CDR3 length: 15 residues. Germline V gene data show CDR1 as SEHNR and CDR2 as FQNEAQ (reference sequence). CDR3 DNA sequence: TGTGCCAGCAGCCTACGGACAGGTACAGGCACTGAAGCTTTCTTT. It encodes CASSLRTGTGTEAFF.